This T cell receptor beta chain is drawn from a study of blood T cells in healthy people across ages. Study overall: Template-switching capture recovered about one barcoded beta molecule per two T cells. Study outcomes and limitations: TCR beta diversity, measured per million T cells, fell in a roughly linear way with age.

The germline CDR1 and CDR2 sequences are MNHEY and SVGAGI. The CDR3 is 15 amino acids. Trimming at V came to 2 bases and at J to 7 bases, leaving 3 bases not matched to a gene. Using a J-beta primer mix together with a sample-barcoded 5' primer, a second PCR was run for roughly 6 to 12 cycles. In TCRdb, the 5' RACE reads were re-called with MiXCR into one record per CDR3 protein. The top ten hold 45% to 65% of the sample, which has some 370,000 distinct CDR3 sequences, 50% to 60% seen once. As for this clonotype: Antigen unknown.

Every donor provided 9.5 to 10 milliliters of peripheral blood. This clonotype originated in a man aged 55 to 70 in good health. The chain couples TRBV6-5 to TRBJ2-2, with 11 positions matching TRBD2. Sequenced sample: blood. CDR3 loop: CASSYTGLADGELFF. CDR3 DNA: TGTGCCAGCAGTTACACGGGACTAGCGGACGGGGAGCTGTTTTTT.